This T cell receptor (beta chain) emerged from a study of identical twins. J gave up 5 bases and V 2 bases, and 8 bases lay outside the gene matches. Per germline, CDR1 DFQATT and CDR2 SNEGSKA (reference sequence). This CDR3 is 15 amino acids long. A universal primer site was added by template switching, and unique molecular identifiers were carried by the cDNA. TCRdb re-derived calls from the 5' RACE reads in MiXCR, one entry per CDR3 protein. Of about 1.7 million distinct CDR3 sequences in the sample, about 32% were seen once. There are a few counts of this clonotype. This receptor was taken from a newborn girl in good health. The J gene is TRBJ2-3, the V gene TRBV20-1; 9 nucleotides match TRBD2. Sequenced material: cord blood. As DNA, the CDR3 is TGCAGTGCTAGACTTGGCGGGGGGGGTGGAGATACGCAGTATTTT. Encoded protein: CSARLGGGGGDTQYF.